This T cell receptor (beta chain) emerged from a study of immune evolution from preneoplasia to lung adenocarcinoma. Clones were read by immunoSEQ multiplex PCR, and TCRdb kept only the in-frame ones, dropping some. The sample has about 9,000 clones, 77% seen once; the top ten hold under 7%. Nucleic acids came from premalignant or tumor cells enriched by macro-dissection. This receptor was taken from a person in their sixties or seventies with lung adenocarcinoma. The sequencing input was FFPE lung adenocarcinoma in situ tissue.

The CDR3 here is CASSFDRDSGNTIYF. In DNA form, the CDR3 reads TGTGCCAGCAGCTTCGACCGGGACTCTGGAAACACCATATATTTT. The V and J genes are TRBV21-1 and TRBJ1-3. TRBV21-1 is tagged as a pseudogene. The CDR3 is 15 residues long.